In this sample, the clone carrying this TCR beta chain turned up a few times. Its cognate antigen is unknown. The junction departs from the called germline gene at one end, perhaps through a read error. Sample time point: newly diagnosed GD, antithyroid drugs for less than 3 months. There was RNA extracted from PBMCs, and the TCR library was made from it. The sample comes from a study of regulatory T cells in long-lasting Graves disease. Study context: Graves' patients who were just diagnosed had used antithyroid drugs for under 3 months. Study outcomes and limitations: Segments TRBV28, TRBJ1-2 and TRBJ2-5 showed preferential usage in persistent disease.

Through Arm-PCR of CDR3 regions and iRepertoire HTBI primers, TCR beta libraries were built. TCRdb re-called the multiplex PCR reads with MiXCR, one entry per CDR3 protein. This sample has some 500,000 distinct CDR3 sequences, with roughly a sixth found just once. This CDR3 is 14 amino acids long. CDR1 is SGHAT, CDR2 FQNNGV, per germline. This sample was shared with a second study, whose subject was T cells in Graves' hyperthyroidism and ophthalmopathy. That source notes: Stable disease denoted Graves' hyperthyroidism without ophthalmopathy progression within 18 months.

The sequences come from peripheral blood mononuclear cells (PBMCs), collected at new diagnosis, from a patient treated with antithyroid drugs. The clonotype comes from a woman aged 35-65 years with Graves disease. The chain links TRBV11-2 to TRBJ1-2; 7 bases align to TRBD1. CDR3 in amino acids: CASSVEGGAGGYTF. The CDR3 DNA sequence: TGTGCCAGCAGCGTAGAAGGGGGCGCGGGTGGCTACACCTTC.